This is a list of T cell receptor beta chains from one sample in a study of shared clonotypes between healthy human individuals. The data were produced by immunoSEQ multiplex PCR, yet TCRdb's version contains in-frame clones alone and is incomplete. The sample carries fewer than 850,000 clones, more than 70% recorded once. The sample was memory CD4+ T cells sorted from blood. The receptors stem from a woman aged 30 to 39 in good health. The CDR3 runs from the conserved cysteine through the conserved F or W. Fields, in order: J gene, clone size, D gene, V gene, CDR3 DNA, CDR3 protein. D genes are given only for firm matches. Rows give clone size only sometimes, using once, few, many, or a class for an expanded clone.

J gene: TRBJ2-3
clone size: once
D gene: TRBD1
V gene: TRBV7-6
CDR3 DNA: TGTGCCAGCAAGCTTGGGACAGGGAGAGATACGCAGTATTTT
CDR3 protein: CASKLGTGRDTQYF

J gene: TRBJ2-3
clone size: NA
D gene: NA
V gene: TRBV2
CDR3 DNA: TGTGCCAGCAGTGAGACAGGGACTAGCACAGATACGCAGTATTTT
CDR3 protein: CASSETGTSTDTQYF

J gene: TRBJ2-2
clone size: NA
D gene: TRBD1
V gene: TRBV5-1
CDR3 DNA: TGCGCCAGCAGCTTGGGGGACAGCGGGGAGCTGTTTTTT
CDR3 protein: CASSLGDSGELFF

J gene: TRBJ1-2
clone size: once
D gene: NA
V gene: TRBV2
CDR3 DNA: TGTGCCAGCAGTGAAGATAGGGCCACTCACTATGGCTACACCTTC
CDR3 protein: CASSEDRATHYGYTF

J gene: TRBJ1-4
clone size: few
D gene: NA
V gene: TRBV2
CDR3 DNA: TGTGCCAGCAGTTTTAATGAGGGACATCCCCAAGAAAAACTGTTTTTT
CDR3 protein: CASSFNEGHPQEKLFF

J gene: TRBJ1-5
clone size: NA
D gene: NA
V gene: TRBV28
CDR3 DNA: TGTGCCTCCTCTTCTCTTAGCAATCAGCCCCAGCATTTT
CDR3 protein: CASSSLSNQPQHF

J gene: TRBJ2-5
clone size: NA
D gene: NA
V gene: TRBV5-5
CDR3 DNA: TGTGCCAGCAGCCCCCTCGGGGGAGCGCGGCAAGAGACCCAGTACTTC
CDR3 protein: CASSPLGGARQETQYF

J gene: TRBJ2-7
clone size: few
D gene: NA
V gene: TRBV29-1
CDR3 DNA: TGCAGCGTTGCAGGAGGCGCCTACGAGCAGTACTTC
CDR3 protein: CSVAGGAYEQYF

J gene: TRBJ2-3
clone size: NA
D gene: TRBD1
V gene: TRBV9
CDR3 DNA: TGTGCCAGCAGCGCGCCGGGACAGGGGCTTTATACGCAGTATTTT
CDR3 protein: CASSAPGQGLYTQYF

J gene: TRBJ2-3
clone size: NA
D gene: NA
V gene: TRBV28
CDR3 DNA: TGTGCCACTACGACCGCAAGCGCCGCAAGCACAGATACGCAGTATTTT
CDR3 protein: CATTTASAASTDTQYF

J gene: TRBJ2-7
clone size: NA
D gene: TRBD1
V gene: TRBV6-1
CDR3 DNA: TGTGCCAGCAATCCACAGGGGGCGCCTTACGAGCAGTACTTC
CDR3 protein: CASNPQGAPYEQYF

J gene: TRBJ2-3
clone size: NA
D gene: TRBD1
V gene: TRBV5-8
CDR3 DNA: TGTGCCAGCAGCGACGTCGACAGGGCTGATACGCAGTATTTT
CDR3 protein: CASSDVDRADTQYF

J gene: TRBJ2-7
clone size: NA
D gene: TRBD2
V gene: TRBV18
CDR3 DNA: TGTGCCAGCTCACCACGGACTAGCGGGAGTAACGAGCAGTACTTC
CDR3 protein: CASSPRTSGSNEQYF

J gene: TRBJ1-2
clone size: NA
D gene: NA
V gene: TRBV5-8
CDR3 DNA: TGTGCCAGCAGCCTCAGGGTGGCCTATGGCTACACCTTC
CDR3 protein: CASSLRVAYGYTF

J gene: TRBJ2-3
clone size: NA
D gene: NA
V gene: TRBV2
CDR3 DNA: TGTGCAACCTCACTCTACGGCTCTAGCACAGATACGCAGTATTTT
CDR3 protein: CATSLYGSSTDTQYF

J gene: TRBJ2-1
clone size: NA
D gene: NA
V gene: TRBV30
CDR3 DNA: TGTGCCTGGGGGAGGTCCGGTGAGCAGTTCTTC
CDR3 protein: CAWGRSGEQFF

J gene: TRBJ1-2
clone size: NA
D gene: TRBD1
V gene: TRBV2
CDR3 DNA: TGTGCCAGCTCCGCGATAACAGGGGGAAACTATGGCTACACCTTC
CDR3 protein: CASSAITGGNYGYTF

J gene: TRBJ2-7
clone size: many
D gene: NA
V gene: TRBV9
CDR3 DNA: TGTGCCAGCAGCCTCGGGCCATCCCACGAGCAGTACTTC
CDR3 protein: CASSLGPSHEQYF

J gene: TRBJ2-3
clone size: NA
D gene: TRBD1
V gene: TRBV6-6
CDR3 DNA: TGTGCCAGCAGCCCGACAGGGGTCTTGACAGATACGCAGTATTTT
CDR3 protein: CASSPTGVLTDTQYF

J gene: TRBJ1-6
clone size: NA
D gene: TRBD1
V gene: TRBV27
CDR3 DNA: TGTGCCAGTGGACAGGGTCTCGTTGGATCACCCCTCCACTTT
CDR3 protein: CASGQGLVGSPLHF

J gene: TRBJ2-2
clone size: NA
D gene: NA
V gene: TRBV5-1
CDR3 DNA: TGCGCCAGCAGCCCGGATCTGGTTGCGAACACCGGGGAGCTGTTTTTT
CDR3 protein: CASSPDLVANTGELFF

J gene: TRBJ2-3
clone size: NA
D gene: TRBD2
V gene: TRBV2
CDR3 DNA: TGTGCCAGCAGTGGAAGCAGGGCAGGAGCGGGGACGCAGTATTTT
CDR3 protein: CASSGSRAGAGTQYF

J gene: TRBJ2-7
clone size: NA
D gene: TRBD1
V gene: TRBV18
CDR3 DNA: TGTGCCAGCTCACCCGGCCGGGACAGGGGAGCCTACGAGCAGTACTTC
CDR3 protein: CASSPGRDRGAYEQYF

J gene: TRBJ2-4
clone size: NA
D gene: TRBD2
V gene: TRBV19
CDR3 DNA: TGTGCCAGTAGAACATTCGGAGGACTAGCGGGAGGCGGGGACAAAAACATTCAGTACTTC
CDR3 protein: CASRTFGGLAGGGDKNIQYF

J gene: TRBJ1-2
clone size: NA
D gene: NA
V gene: TRBV14
CDR3 DNA: TGTGCCAGCAGCCCCCTTGGGGGGACCTATGGCTACACCTTC
CDR3 protein: CASSPLGGTYGYTF

J gene: TRBJ1-2
clone size: NA
D gene: NA
V gene: TRBV28
CDR3 DNA: TGTGCCAGCAGTTTTATCGGCCGAACTAACTATGGCTACACCTTC
CDR3 protein: CASSFIGRTNYGYTF

J gene: TRBJ2-4
clone size: NA
D gene: NA
V gene: TRBV2
CDR3 DNA: TGTGCCAGCAGTGAGACCGGGACAGCCAAAAACATTCAGTACTTC
CDR3 protein: CASSETGTAKNIQYF

J gene: TRBJ2-7
clone size: NA
D gene: NA
V gene: TRBV28
CDR3 DNA: TGTGCCAGCAGTTTATCGCTAGCCGCCTCCTACGAGCAGTACTTC
CDR3 protein: CASSLSLAASYEQYF

J gene: TRBJ1-1
clone size: once
D gene: NA
V gene: TRBV11-3
CDR3 DNA: TGTGCCAGCAGCTTAATGGAGCAGGGCCCAGTAGCTTTCTTT
CDR3 protein: CASSLMEQGPVAFF